The clone carrying this T cell receptor beta chain was seen at least ten times. The antigen is unknown. The data originate from a study of prognosis after radiotherapy for stage I lung cancer. Study conclusions and caveats: Compared with a median of roughly 9,400 beforehand, unique TCR clone counts dropped to 6,861 after stereotactic body radiation therapy. Patients who went on to get distant metastases had lower Shannon entropy after stereotactic body radiation therapy.

By two-round multiplex PCR, the TCR beta CDR3 was amplified from genomic DNA. Primers targeting each individual TRBV and TRBJ gene were applied in first-round PCR. Each CDR3 protein gets one entry after TCRdb re-called the multiplex PCR reads with MiXCR. The repertoire consists of around 56,000 distinct CDR3 sequences, with approximately 26% occurring once and the leading ten covering around 8.1%. Germline assignment: CDR1 SGHRS and CDR2 YFSETQ. Trimming stripped 1 base from V and 4 bases from J, with 19 bases between. The CDR3 is 17 residues long. The chain recombines TRBV5-1 with TRBJ2-3; perhaps TRBD1 as D (6 bases). The receptor was isolated from a donor aged 50 or older with non-small cell lung cancer. The material sequenced was PBMCs, taken before or after stereotactic body radiation therapy (not recorded which). The DNA of the CDR3 is TGCGCCAGCAGCTTGTCGGGACACACCCCCGGGGCAGATACGCAGTATTTT. Amino acids: CASSLSGHTPGADTQYF.